The TCR beta chain described here comes from a study of blood T cell repertoires in COVID-19. As for the study in general: Samples representing acute and convalescent COVID-19 were sourced from the United States, Italy and Spain. T cells, B-cell-depleted T cells, or PBMCs supplied cDNA or gDNA.

Sequencing used immunoSEQ multiplex PCR; TCRdb keeps in-frame clones, though not all of them. The sample includes roughly 270,000 clones, around 80% seen only once; the top ten take 5%. V was shortened by 5 bases and J by 4 bases, with 17 bases between the two germline ends. The CDR3 extends over 15 amino acids. Germline-derived CDR1 and CDR2 are SGHAT and FQDESV (reference sequence). The participants were between roughly 18 and 100 years old and came from some 23 US areas. Participants were placed into cohorts based on the clinical history they reported. Sequenced input: PBMCs or T cells enriched from blood (not recorded which). This chain joins TRBV11-1 and TRBJ1-1, with D possibly TRBD1 on 5 matching bases. The receptor's source is a man aged 35 to 55 who had been exposed to COVID-19. The CDR3 DNA reads as TGTGCCAGCAGCCCGAACGGGGGGATGTTCACTGAAGCTTTCTTT. The encoded protein is CASSPNGGMFTEAFF.